One sample yielded the 28 T cell receptor beta chains listed below, sequenced in a study of OX40 agonist ivuxolimab in advanced cancers. Sequencing was performed with immunoSEQ multiplex PCR; in TCRdb, only in-frame clones are kept and a portion is missing. The table has 60,000 or so clones, about 88% seen once. The input for sequencing was CD4+ or CD8+ T cells sorted from blood, taken in a trial of the OX40 agonist ivuxolimab. These receptors were obtained from an adult with an advanced solid tumor such as melanoma, head and neck, liver or kidney cancer.

This chain joins TRBV28 and TRBJ2-5; 9 positions agree with TRBD2. V lost 5 bases, J lost 4 bases, and 11 bases stayed unmatched. There are 16 residues in the CDR3. In germline, CDR1 is MDHEN, CDR2 SYDVKM. The CDR3 DNA reads TGTGCCAGCAGTCCAATAGCGGGAGTAGATCGAGAGACCCAGTACTTC. It translates to CASSPIAGVDRETQYF.

The genes are TRBV11-1 and TRBJ2-3; D is perhaps TRBD2 (6 bases). From germline, CDR1 is SGHAT and CDR2 FQDESV (reference sequence). This CDR3 is built from 17 residues. Trimming cost V 6 bases and J 2 bases, with 21 bases left between them. The CDR3 DNA follows: TGTGCCAGCAGTCCTATCATGGCGGGGCGATTCACAGATACGCAGTATTTT. Translating it yields CASSPIMAGRFTDTQYF.

This chain connects TRBV11-3 to TRBJ2-1, with a possible D match to TRBD2 (5 bases). V was clipped by 3 bases and J by 9 bases, with 18 bases between them. CDR3 length: 15 amino acids. Germline CDR1 is SGHNT and CDR2 is YENEEA. In DNA form, the CDR3 reads TGTGCCAGCAGCTTTGGCTCCTATCGGGCGGGTGAGCAGTTCTTC. It encodes CASSFGSYRAGEQFF.

This chain links TRBV28 with TRBJ2-1; unclear D gene. Trimming left V 3 bases short and J 2 bases short, with 11 bases between. CDR3 length equals 15 residues. In germline, CDR1 is MDHEN, CDR2 SYDVKM. This CDR3 reads CASSFVTVAYNEQFF. In nucleotides, the CDR3 is TGTGCCAGCAGTTTTGTGACGGTCGCCTACAATGAGCAGTTCTTC. The whole variable domain, filled in from reference TRBV28 and TRBJ2-1, reads DVKVTQSSRYLVKRTGEKVFLECVQDMDHENMFWYRQDPGLGLRLIYFSYDVKMKEKGDIPEGYSVSREKKERFSLILESASTNQTSMYLCASSFVTVAYNEQFFGPGTRLTVL.

The chain carries TRBV5-4 and TRBJ2-5; weak D call: TRBD2 (6 bases). Trimming cost V 0 bases and J 4 bases, with 7 bases left between them. Germline V gene sequence: CDR1 SGHNT, CDR2 YYREEE (reference sequence). This CDR3 region has 13 residues. For the CDR3, the DNA is TGTGCCAGCAGCTTGGCCGGGGGAGAGACCCAGTACTTC. Translation: CASSLAGGETQYF.

The gene calls are TRBV2 and TRBJ2-3; D is unclear. Germline V CDR1 and CDR2: SNHLY, FYNNEI. Trimming removed 1 base from V and 3 bases from J, with 14 bases in between. The CDR3 runs 16 residues. The chain's CDR3 is CASSEVRYGRTDTQYF. CDR3 nucleotides: TGTGCCAGCAGTGAAGTTCGATACGGACGGACAGATACGCAGTATTTT.

This chain connects TRBV28 to TRBJ2-7; weak D call: TRBD2 (5 bases). Between the trimmed V and J ends, which lost 5 bases and 0 bases, there was a span of 14 bases. This CDR3 spans 15 amino acids. Looked up from germline, CDR1 is MDHEN and CDR2 is SYDVKM. The CDR3 loop is CASSKGALSSYEQYF. Here the CDR3 DNA reads TGTGCCAGCAGTAAGGGAGCCCTTAGCTCCTACGAGCAGTACTTC.

The V and J genes are TRBV5-4 and TRBJ2-3; no definite D call. The germline V and J ends were trimmed by 3 bases and 2 bases, with 7 bases remaining between them. Germline assignment: CDR1 SGHNT and CDR2 YYREEE (reference sequence). The CDR3 contains 13 residues. CDR3 in amino acids: CASSSDPTDTQYF. The CDR3 DNA reads TGTGCCAGCAGCTCGGACCCCACAGATACGCAGTATTTT. The full variable domain, its missing parts supplied by reference TRBV5-4 and TRBJ2-3, is ETGVTQSPTHLIKTRGQQVTLRCSSQSGHNTVSWYQQALGQGPQFIFQYYREEENGRGNFPPRFSGLQFPNYSSELNVNALELDDSALYLCASSSDPTDTQYFGPGTRLTVL.

CDR3 sequence reads: CASSSSGETQYF. Written as DNA, the CDR3 is TGTGCCAGCAGTAGTTCGGGAGAGACCCAGTACTTC. The chain joins TRBV2 to TRBJ2-5, with D hard to call. This CDR3 contains 12 residues. The ends were cut back, 5 bases at V and 4 bases at J, with 8 bases in the middle. CDR1 is SNHLY, CDR2 FYNNEI, per germline. The full variable domain, in which reference TRBV2 and TRBJ2-5 provide the parts outside the CDR3, is EPEVTQTPSHQVTQMGQEVILRCVPISNHLYFYWYRQILGQKVEFLVSFYNNEISEKSEIFDDQFSVERPDGSNFTLKIRSTKLEDSAMYFCASSSSGETQYFGPGTRLLVL.

The chain is built from TRBV7-2 and TRBJ1-2, with D perhaps matching TRBD1 (6 bases). Germline values: CDR1 SGHTA, CDR2 FQGNSA. The CDR3 is 16 amino acids. Trimming stripped 5 bases from V and 3 bases from J, with 19 bases between. The CDR3 loop is CASSPRGGRGDYGYTF. The CDR3 DNA reads TGTGCCAGCAGCCCTCGAGGGGGGAGGGGAGACTATGGCTACACCTTC.

The chain carries TRBV6-4 and TRBJ1-5; no definite D call. The V gene's germline CDR1 is MRHNA and CDR2 SNTAGT. V lost 6 bases, J lost 7 bases, and 19 bases lay in between. CDR3 size: 15 residues. DNA for the CDR3: TGTGCCAGCAGCCAACGGACTCCCGCAAGCCAGCCCCAGCATTTT. It codes for CASSQRTPASQPQHF.

This clone has a handful of counts. The V call is TRBV19, the J call TRBJ2-7; the D is unclear. Per the germline V gene, CDR1 is LNHDA and CDR2 is SQIVND (reference sequence). This CDR3 spans 13 amino acids. V gave up 4 bases and J gave up 2 bases, with 9 bases separating them. The CDR3 loop is CASSSQETYEQYF. For the CDR3, the DNA is TGTGCCAGTAGTAGCCAGGAGACCTACGAGCAGTACTTC.

V and J are TRBV7-8 and TRBJ1-5; 7 positions agree with TRBD1. CDR3 length: 15 amino acids. Trimming at V came to 0 bases and at J to 5 bases, leaving 4 bases not matched to a gene. Germline CDR1 SGHVS, CDR2 FQNEAQ. The chain's CDR3 is CASSLATGWYQPQHF. In DNA, the CDR3 is TGTGCCAGCAGCTTAGCGACAGGGTGGTATCAGCCCCAGCATTTT.

The chain carries TRBV5-5 and TRBJ1-4; TRBD1 is a possible D gene (5 bases). The CDR3 contains 17 residues. V lost 2 bases, J lost 6 bases, and 20 bases lay in between. The germline V gene encodes CDR1 SGHKS and CDR2 YYEKEE (reference sequence). Here the CDR3 reads CASSLGTVTGGDEKLFF. CDR3 nucleotides: TGTGCCAGCAGCTTAGGGACGGTTACGGGAGGGGATGAAAAACTGTTTTTT. Filled out from reference TRBV5-5 and TRBJ1-4, the complete variable domain reads DAGVTQSPTHLIKTRGQQVTLRCSPISGHKSVSWYQQVLGQGPQFIFQYYEKEERGRGNFPDRFSARQFPNYSSELNVNALLLGDSALYLCASSLGTVTGGDEKLFFGSGTQLSVL.

CDR3: CASSENQVYEQYF. The CDR3 coding sequence is TGTGCCAGCAGTGAGAATCAGGTCTACGAGCAGTACTTC. The rearrangement joins TRBV2 to TRBJ2-5; unclear D gene. The end of the DNA is better explained by TRBJ2-7, so the J call may be wrong. Germline V gene lookup returns CDR1 SNHLY and CDR2 FYNNEI. The CDR3 loop spans 13 amino acids.

This clone has just a few counts. The chain has TRBV21-1 and TRBJ2-7; TRBD2, the D gene given by the table, was not confirmed from the DNA. TRBV21-1 is shown as a pseudogene. The CDR3 extends over 18 amino acids. The CDR3 DNA follows: TGTGCCAGCAGACTCAGCCGGAAGGCGGGAGGCACGGACTACGAGCAGTACTTC. This sequence encodes CASRLSRKAGGTDYEQYF.

The chain is built from TRBV29-1 and TRBJ2-5; 7 positions match TRBD2. The germline V gene has CDR1 SQVTM and CDR2 ANQGSEA. This CDR3 spans 12 amino acids. With 6 bases clipped from V and 7 bases from J, the junction kept 8 bases outside the gene matches. The CDR3 region has the DNA TGCAGCGTCGTCTGGGCTAGCGGGACCCAGTACTTC. It is translated as CSVVWASGTQYF.

This clone was found once. The rearrangement joins TRBV27 to TRBJ2-2; D is undetermined. Germline CDR1 is MNHEY and CDR2 is SMNVEV (reference sequence). V lost 5 bases and J 0 bases, leaving 7 bases between the germline ends. The CDR3 contains 14 residues. CDR3 loop: CASSESPNTGELFF. The CDR3, as DNA: TGTGCCAGCAGTGAAAGCCCGAACACCGGGGAGCTGTTTTTT.

This chain links TRBV4-1 with TRBJ2-1; the D gene is possibly TRBD1 (6 bases). This CDR3 is built from 14 residues. V lost 6 bases to trimming and J lost 9 bases, with 18 bases between them. Germline V CDR1 and CDR2: MGHRA, YSYEKL. The CDR3 here is CASRGDPGGIEQFF. CDR3 DNA: TGCGCCAGCAGGGGGGACCCTGGGGGCATTGAGCAGTTCTTC.

The CDR3 region is CATSRDVGTDTQYF. CDR3 DNA sequence: TGTGCCACCAGCAGAGATGTCGGCACAGATACGCAGTATTTT. The V gene is TRBV15, the J gene TRBJ2-3; D is undetermined. V was shortened by 0 bases and J by 1 base, with 5 bases between the two germline ends. This CDR3 spans 14 amino acids. Germline V gene lookup returns CDR1 LNHNV and CDR2 YYDKDF (reference sequence).

In its sample, this clone was seen a few times. The chain joins TRBV11-1 to TRBJ2-1, with 10 bases aligning to TRBD1. The CDR3 is made up of 15 amino acids. Germline trimming cut 5 bases from V and 6 bases from J; bases unmatched to any gene: 7. Germline-derived CDR1 and CDR2 are SGHAT and FQDESV (reference sequence). CDR3 DNA: TGTGCCAGCAGCACCCGACAGGGGGCGCGCAATGAGCAGTTCTTC. Translating gives CASSTRQGARNEQFF.

V usage is TRBV14 and J usage is TRBJ2-5; 10 nucleotides line up with TRBD2. Looked up from germline, CDR1 is SGHDN and CDR2 is FVKESK. Trimming at V came to 4 bases and at J to 4 bases, leaving 12 bases not matched to a gene. This CDR3 is 17 amino acids long. The DNA for the CDR3 is TGTGCCAGCAGCCCGGGGCCCGGGACTAGCGTCACAGAGACCCAGTACTTC. It encodes CASSPGPGTSVTETQYF.

The chain couples TRBV5-1 to TRBJ2-5, with TRBD2 as a possible D gene (5 bases). Trimming removed 4 bases from V and 7 bases from J, with 11 bases in between. Germline V gene data show CDR1 as SGHRS and CDR2 as YFSETQ. This CDR3 contains 12 residues. CDR3 sequence reads: CASSVSGGTQYF. Here the CDR3 DNA reads TGCGCCAGCAGCGTATCAGGAGGGACCCAGTACTTC.

This chain uses TRBV27 with TRBJ2-6, with TRBD2 matching 8 bases. Germline CDR1 and CDR2: MNHEY and SMNVEV (reference sequence). The CDR3 runs to 13 residues. V shed 6 bases, J shed 8 bases, and the junction held 3 bases outside the gene matches. CDR3 bases: TGTGCCAGCAGCCCGGGGGGGTCCAACGTCCTGACTTTC. It codes for CASSPGGSNVLTF.

This clone was picked up one time. Other DNA sequences in the sample encode the same CDR3. CDR3 amino acids: CASSQGWGSGANVLTF. The CDR3 nucleotides are TGCGCCAGCAGCCAAGGCTGGGGGTCTGGGGCCAACGTCCTGACTTTC. This chain joins TRBV4-3 and TRBJ2-6; either TRBD1 or TRBD2 may fit D (5 bases each). Germline assignment: CDR1 LGHNA and CDR2 YSLEER. This CDR3 region has 16 residues. Trimming left V 1 base short and J 1 base short, with 8 bases between.

This clone was seen only once. The rearrangement uses TRBV6-5 and TRBJ2-3; 8 nucleotides match TRBD2. Trimming at V came to 7 bases and at J to 2 bases, leaving 5 bases not matched to a gene. The length of the CDR3 is 14 residues. The germline V gene encodes CDR1 MNHEY and CDR2 SVGAGI. The CDR3 sequence is CASITSGSTDTQYF. The CDR3 nucleotides read TGTGCCAGCATCACTAGCGGATCCACAGATACGCAGTATTTT.

V usage is TRBV2 and J usage is TRBJ2-5, with 7 positions matching TRBD1. The J call may be faulty, since TRBJ2-7 better matches the DNA end. CDR1 and CDR2 from the germline V gene are SNHLY and FYNNEI. There are 13 residues in the CDR3. The CDR3 loop reads CASRGDSSYEQYF. In nucleotides, the CDR3 is TGTGCCAGCAGGGGGGACAGCTCCTACGAGCAGTACTTC.

The chain has TRBV4-3 and TRBJ1-6, with unresolved D. Between the trimmed V and J ends, which lost 2 bases and 6 bases, there was a span of 11 bases. This CDR3 region has 15 residues. CDR1 LGHNA and CDR2 YSLEER come from the germline V gene. The CDR3 bases are TGCGCCAGCAGCCAAACCTTTTTTTTTAATTCACCCCTCCACTTT. As protein: CASSQTFFFNSPLHF.